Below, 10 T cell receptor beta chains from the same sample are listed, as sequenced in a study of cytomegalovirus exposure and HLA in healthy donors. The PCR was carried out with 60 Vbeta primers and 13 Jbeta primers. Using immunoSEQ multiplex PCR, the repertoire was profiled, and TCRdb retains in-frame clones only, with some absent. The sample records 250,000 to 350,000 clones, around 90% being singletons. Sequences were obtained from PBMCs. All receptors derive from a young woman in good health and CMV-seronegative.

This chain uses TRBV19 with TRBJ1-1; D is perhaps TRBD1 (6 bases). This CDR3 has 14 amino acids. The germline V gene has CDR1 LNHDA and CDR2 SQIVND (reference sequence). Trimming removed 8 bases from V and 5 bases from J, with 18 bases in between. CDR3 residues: CASGRGGFGTEAFF. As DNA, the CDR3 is TGTGCCAGTGGAAGGGGGGGATTTGGGACTGAAGCTTTCTTT.

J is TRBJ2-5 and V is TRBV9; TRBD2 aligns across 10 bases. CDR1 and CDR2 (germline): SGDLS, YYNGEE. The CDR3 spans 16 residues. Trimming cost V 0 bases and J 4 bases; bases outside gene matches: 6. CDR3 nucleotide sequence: TGTGCCAGCAGCGTAGGAAGCGGGGGGGAAGGAGAGACCCAGTACTTC. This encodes CASSVGSGGEGETQYF.

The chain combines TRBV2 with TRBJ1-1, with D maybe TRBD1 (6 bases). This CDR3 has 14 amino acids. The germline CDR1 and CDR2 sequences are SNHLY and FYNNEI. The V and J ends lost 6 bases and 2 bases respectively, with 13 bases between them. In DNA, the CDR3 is TGTGCCAGCAGACCCACAGGGTTTAACACTGAAGCTTTCTTT. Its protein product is CASRPTGFNTEAFF.

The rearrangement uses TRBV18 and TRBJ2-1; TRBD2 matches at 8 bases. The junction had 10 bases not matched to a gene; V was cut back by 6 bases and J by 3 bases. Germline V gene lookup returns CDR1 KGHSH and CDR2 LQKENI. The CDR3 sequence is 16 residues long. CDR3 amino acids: CASSHTGTRLYNEQFF. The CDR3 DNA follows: TGTGCCAGCTCCCACACCGGGACTAGACTCTACAATGAGCAGTTCTTC. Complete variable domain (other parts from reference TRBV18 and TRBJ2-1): NAGVMQNPRHLVRRRGQEARLRCSPMKGHSHVYWYRQLPEEGLKFMVYLQKENIIDESGMPKERFSAEFPKEGPSILRIQQVVRGDSAAYFCASSHTGTRLYNEQFFGPGTRLTVL.

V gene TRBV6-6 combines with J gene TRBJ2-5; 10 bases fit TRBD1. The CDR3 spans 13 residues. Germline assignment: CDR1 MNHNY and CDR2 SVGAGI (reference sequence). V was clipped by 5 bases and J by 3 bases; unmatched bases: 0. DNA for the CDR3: TGTGCCAGCAGTGGACAGGGGGAAGAGACCCAGTACTTC. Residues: CASSGQGEETQYF.

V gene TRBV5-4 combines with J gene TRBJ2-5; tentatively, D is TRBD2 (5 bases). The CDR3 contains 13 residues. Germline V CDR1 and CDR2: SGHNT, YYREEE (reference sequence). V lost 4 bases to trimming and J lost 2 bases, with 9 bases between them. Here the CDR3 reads CASSLAEQETQYF. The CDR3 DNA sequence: TGTGCCAGCAGCCTAGCAGAGCAAGAGACCCAGTACTTC.

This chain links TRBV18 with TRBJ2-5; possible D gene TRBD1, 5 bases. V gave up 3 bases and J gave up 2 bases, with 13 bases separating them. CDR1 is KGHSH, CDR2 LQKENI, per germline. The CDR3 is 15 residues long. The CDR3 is CASSPSTVLQETQYF. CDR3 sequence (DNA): TGTGCCAGCTCACCCTCGACAGTGTTACAAGAGACCCAGTACTTC. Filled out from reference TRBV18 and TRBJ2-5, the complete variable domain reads NAGVMQNPRHLVRRRGQEARLRCSPMKGHSHVYWYRQLPEEGLKFMVYLQKENIIDESGMPKERFSAEFPKEGPSILRIQQVVRGDSAAYFCASSPSTVLQETQYFGPGTRLLVL.

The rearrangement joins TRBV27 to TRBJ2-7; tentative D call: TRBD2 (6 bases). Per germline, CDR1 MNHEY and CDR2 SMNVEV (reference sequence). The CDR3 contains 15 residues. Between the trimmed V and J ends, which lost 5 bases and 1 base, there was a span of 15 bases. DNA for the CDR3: TGTGCCAGCAGTCCTGCACGGGAGACTTCCTACGAGCAGTACTTC. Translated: CASSPARETSYEQYF.

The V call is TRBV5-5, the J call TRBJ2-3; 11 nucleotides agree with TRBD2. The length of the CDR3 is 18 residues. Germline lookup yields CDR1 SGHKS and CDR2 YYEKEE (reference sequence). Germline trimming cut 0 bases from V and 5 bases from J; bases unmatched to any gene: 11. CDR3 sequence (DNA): TGTGCCAGCAGCTTGGCCGAGGCTAGCGGGGGGATTAAAGATACGCAGTATTTT. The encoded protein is CASSLAEASGGIKDTQYF.

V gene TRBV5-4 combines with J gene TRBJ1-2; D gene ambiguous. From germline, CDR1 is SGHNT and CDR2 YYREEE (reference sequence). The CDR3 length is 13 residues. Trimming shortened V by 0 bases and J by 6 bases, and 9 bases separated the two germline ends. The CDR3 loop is CASSLEGRDGYTF. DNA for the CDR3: TGTGCCAGCAGCTTGGAAGGGAGAGATGGCTACACCTTC.